What follows is one T cell receptor (beta chain) and its context. Its antigen is currently unknown. The sample comes from a study of CD8+ T cells in alopecia areata. Overall study context: Those treated were given oral tofacitinib at 5 to 10 mg twice daily.

Points from the study as a whole: Mice showed TCR sharing more clearly than patients did, possibly owing to HLA.

Extraction and reverse transcription of RNA yielded cDNA as the sequencing template. The protocol was immunoSEQ multiplex PCR, while the TCRdb copy is restricted to in-frame clones and leaves out a portion. The sample lists approximately 140,000 clones, roughly 50% occurring once. Both CD4+ and CD8+ T cells were separated by sorting PBMCs. Germline V gene data show CDR1 as KGHSH and CDR2 as LQKENI. This CDR3 has 16 amino acids. V lost 6 bases and J lost 15; bases outside the gene matches: 21. Sequencing input: CD4+ T cells sorted from blood. The chain joins TRBV18 to TRBJ2-1, with TRBD2 matching 9 bases. The sequence was collected from a human donor with alopecia areata. CDR3 sequence (DNA): TGTGCCAGCTCCGCCAACCGGGGACTAGCAGACGGTCCGGGGTTCTTC. The encoded protein is CASSANRGLADGPGFF.